This TCR beta chain appears in the sequencing data of a study of blood T cell repertoires in COVID-19. Germline V lookup: CDR1 MDHEN, CDR2 SYDVKM. Losses at the gene ends were 6 bases for V and 3 bases for J; bases not matched to a gene: 9. The CDR3 runs 15 residues. Libraries were prepared by immunoSEQ multiplex PCR; TCRdb keeps only in-frame clonotypes and omits some of them. The sample has about 370,000 clones, roughly 86% seen once. Sequencing input: peripheral blood. This chain joins TRBV28 and TRBJ2-7, with TRBD1 matching over 9 bases. The TCR was taken from a woman in her 30s with COVID-19, enrolled during active disease. The CDR3 spells CASRSPGQGFYEQYF. For the CDR3, the DNA is TGTGCCAGCAGAAGTCCGGGACAGGGCTTCTACGAGCAGTACTTC. Together with reference TRBV28 and TRBJ2-7, the CDR3 gives the full variable domain: DVKVTQSSRYLVKRTGEKVFLECVQDMDHENMFWYRQDPGLGLRLIYFSYDVKMKEKGDIPEGYSVSREKKERFSLILESASTNQTSMYLCASRSPGQGFYEQYFGPGTRLTVT.